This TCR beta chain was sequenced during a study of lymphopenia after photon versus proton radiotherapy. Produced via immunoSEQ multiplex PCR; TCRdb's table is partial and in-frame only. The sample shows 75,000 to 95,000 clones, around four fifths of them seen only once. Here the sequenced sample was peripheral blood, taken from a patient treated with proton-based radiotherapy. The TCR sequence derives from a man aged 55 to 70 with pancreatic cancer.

The CDR3 sequence is CASSLASTGYNEQFF. The CDR3, as DNA: TGCGCCAGCAGCTTGGCCTCGACAGGGTACAATGAGCAGTTCTTC. The J gene is TRBJ2-1, the V gene TRBV5-1, with 7 bases matching TRBD1. CDR1 and CDR2 (germline): SGHRS, YFSETQ. The J segment lost 4 bases and the V segment lost 0 bases, leaving 4 bases of the junction unmatched. This CDR3 is built from 15 residues.